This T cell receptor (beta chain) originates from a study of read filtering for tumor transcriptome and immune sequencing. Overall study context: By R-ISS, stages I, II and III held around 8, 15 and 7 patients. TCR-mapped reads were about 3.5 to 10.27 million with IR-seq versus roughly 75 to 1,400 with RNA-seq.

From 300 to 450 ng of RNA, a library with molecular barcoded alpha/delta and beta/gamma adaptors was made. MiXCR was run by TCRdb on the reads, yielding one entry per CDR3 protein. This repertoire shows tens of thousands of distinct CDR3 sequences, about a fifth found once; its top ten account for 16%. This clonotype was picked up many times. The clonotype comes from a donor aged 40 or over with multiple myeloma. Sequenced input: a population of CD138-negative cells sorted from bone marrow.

Here the CDR3 DNA reads TGTGCCAGCAGCTTAGCCCCTTCGGGGAATGAGCAGTTCTTC. Translation: CASSLAPSGNEQFF. The J gene is TRBJ2-1, the V gene TRBV11-2; a weak D match, TRBD2 (5 bases). Trimming took 1 base from V and 7 from J, leaving 11 bases between them. This CDR3 comprises 14 residues. The V gene's germline CDR1 is SGHAT and CDR2 FQNNGV.